The subject of this entry is one T cell receptor beta chain. What it binds is not known. The V gene's germline CDR1 is SGHTA and CDR2 FQGNSA. V was trimmed by 6 bases and J by 4 bases, leaving 13 bases between them. This CDR3 spans 15 amino acids. PCR employed 60 Vbeta and 13 Jbeta primers. The protocol was immunoSEQ multiplex PCR, while the TCRdb copy is restricted to in-frame clones and leaves out a portion. The sample has tens of thousands of clones, around 70% seen once. The data originate from a study of cytomegalovirus exposure and HLA in healthy donors. General study points: The listing of 150 to 200 TCR beta chains classed them as cytomegalovirus-associated. Analysis was performed later, and it showed HLA-associated TCR beta chains to be more clonally expanded than equally common others. A link between a missense DCLRE1C variant and TCR beta V- and J-gene trimming emerged from a later analysis. The sole available immune exposure information was CMV serostatus.

J is TRBJ2-6 and V is TRBV7-2; D not certain. The receptor was isolated from a woman aged 55 to 70 in good health and CMV-seropositive. Sample: PBMCs. CDR3 region: CASSSPLLGANVLTF. The CDR3 DNA follows: TGTGCCAGCAGTTCACCACTTCTGGGGGCCAACGTCCTGACTTTC.